Reported below is one T cell receptor beta chain. Its antigen is currently unknown. The data were taken from a study of T-cell memory formation after mild COVID-19. Whole-study findings and limits: There was no confirmation that second-wave clones peaking on day 37 were SARS-CoV-2 specific.

Trimming removed 4 bases from V and 5 bases from J, with 9 bases in between. CDR1 and CDR2 (germline): KGHSH, LQKENI. The CDR3 spans 12 residues. After 5'RACE with constant-segment primers, TCR alpha and TCR beta cDNA libraries carrying sample barcodes and UMIs were obtained. TCRdb reprocessed the 5' RACE reads via MiXCR and lists one record per CDR3 protein. Of roughly 320,000 distinct CDR3 sequences detected, around 28% appear once; the ten largest clones hold 13%. The sequencing sample was made of PBMCs or a T cell subset sorted from them (not recorded which). The receptor's source is an adult woman who had mild COVID-19 (a few samples of this study predate the infection). Cell type and time point are not known. This rearrangement joins TRBV18 to TRBJ2-7; D is tentatively TRBD1 or TRBD2 (5 bases each). The CDR3 bases are TGTGCCAGCTCACTCAGGGAGCACGAGCAGTACTTC. Translating gives CASSLREHEQYF.